This TCR beta chain stems from a study of T cell responses to AZD1222 COVID-19 vaccine. Produced via immunoSEQ multiplex PCR; TCRdb's table is partial and in-frame only. Of 55,000 to 80,000 clones listed, roughly nine tenths were seen once; the top ten hold roughly 27%. Second-dose timings of about 4 or about 12 weeks were pooled. The clonotype originates from an adult who received the AZD1222 COVID-19 vaccine. Sample: peripheral blood, taken 28 days after the second AZD1222 dose.

The CDR3 DNA follows: TGCGCCAGCAGCTTGCGTCCGGACAGGAACAATGAGCAGTTCTTC. Its protein is CASSLRPDRNNEQFF. The V and J genes are TRBV5-1 and TRBJ2-1; 7 nucleotides agree with TRBD1. J lost 5 bases, V lost 1 base, and 6 bases had no gene match. This CDR3 contains 15 residues. From germline, CDR1 is SGHRS and CDR2 YFSETQ.